The 30 T cell receptor beta chains given below trace back to one sample, sequenced in a study of neurological immune-mediated disorders. TCRdb fed the 5' RACE reads into MiXCR, producing one record per CDR3 protein. In the table there are about 45,000 distinct CDR3 sequences, roughly 12% of which are singletons. Time point meaning: longitudinal time-point 3. What was sequenced was PBMCs. The receptors stem from a man aged 25-40 years in good health.

This clonotype occurred many times. The junction shows a germline mismatch at one end, possibly a read error. The chain is built from TRBV12-3 or TRBV12-4 and TRBJ2-7; 11 nucleotides line up with TRBD2. This CDR3 region has 15 residues. The CDR3 nucleotides are TGTGCCAGCAGTCTAGCCGGGACTAGCGGCTACGAGCAGTACTTC. Translated, it gives CASSLAGTSGYEQYF.

The table lists this clonotype with many counts. The chain is built from TRBV7-9 and TRBJ2-7; D gene unclear. The CDR3 is made up of 12 amino acids. V was shortened by 7 bases and J by 2 bases, with 9 bases between the two germline ends. Looked up from germline, CDR1 is SEHNR and CDR2 is FQNEAQ (reference sequence). The CDR3 nucleotides read TGTGCCAGCACCCCTCTGACCTACGAGCAGTACTTC. This encodes CASTPLTYEQYF. Full variable domain (rest looked up from reference TRBV7-9 and TRBJ2-7): DTGVSQNPRHKITKRGQNVTFRCDPISEHNRLYWYRQTLGQGPEFLTYFQNEAQLEKSRLLSDRFSAERPKGSFSTLEIQRTEQGDSAMYLCASTPLTYEQYFGPGTRLTVT.

This clonotype came up many times. The chain joins TRBV20-1 to TRBJ1-4; D is undetermined. CDR3 length equals 14 residues. Germline V lookup: CDR1 DFQATT, CDR2 SNEGSKA (reference sequence). V was cut by 3 bases and J by 6 bases, with 14 bases left in between. CDR3 residues: CSASGGMLDEKLFF. The CDR3 bases are TGCAGTGCTAGTGGTGGAATGTTGGATGAAAAACTGTTTTTT.

This chain connects TRBV27 to TRBJ2-6, with TRBD1 as a possible D gene (5 bases). The germline V and J ends were trimmed by 4 bases and 1 base, with 11 bases remaining between them. This CDR3 contains 16 residues. Per the germline V gene, CDR1 is MNHEY and CDR2 is SMNVEV (reference sequence). The CDR3 region is CASSSHRTSGANVLTF. In DNA, the CDR3 is TGTGCCAGCAGTTCTCACAGGACGTCTGGGGCCAACGTCCTGACTTTC.

This clonotype has ten or more counts. The genes are TRBV4-1 and TRBJ1-5; D possibly corresponds to TRBD1 (5 bases). The CDR3 is 17 residues long. V gave up 1 base and J gave up 1 base, with 14 bases separating them. CDR1 is MGHRA and CDR2 is YSYEKL in the germline V gene. CDR3 nucleotides: TGCGCCAGCAGCCAAGTGGGGGAGGGTGGGAGCAATCAGCCCCAGCATTTT. Translated: CASSQVGEGGSNQPQHF.

This clonotype has a count of ten or more. The V gene is TRBV7-9, the J gene TRBJ2-7; no clear D. Germline V gene sequence: CDR1 SEHNR, CDR2 FQNEAQ (reference sequence). The CDR3 covers 14 residues. V shed 5 bases and J shed 0 bases, with 11 bases lying between them. CDR3 sequence: CASSLGVSSYEQYF. CDR3 nucleotide sequence: TGTGCCAGCAGCCTTGGGGTTTCCTCCTACGAGCAGTACTTC. Combining the CDR3 with reference TRBV7-9 and TRBJ2-7 gives the whole variable domain DTGVSQNPRHKITKRGQNVTFRCDPISEHNRLYWYRQTLGQGPEFLTYFQNEAQLEKSRLLSDRFSAERPKGSFSTLEIQRTEQGDSAMYLCASSLGVSSYEQYFGPGTRLTVT.

This clonotype was observed many times. The V gene is TRBV12-3 or TRBV12-4, the J gene TRBJ2-7, with D perhaps matching TRBD1 or TRBD2 (5 bases each). The CDR3 contains 19 residues. Trimming left V 3 bases short and J 3 bases short, with 27 bases between. The CDR3 reads CASSFRAFLLGHGVYEQYF. CDR3 coding DNA: TGTGCCAGCAGTTTTAGGGCCTTCCTGTTGGGGCACGGGGTCTACGAGCAGTACTTC.

This clonotype was counted ten times or more. The genes are TRBV20-1 and TRBJ2-1; D call uncertain. This CDR3 comprises 15 residues. The germline V gene has CDR1 DFQATT and CDR2 SNEGSKA (reference sequence). V lost 0 bases to trimming and J lost 0 bases, with 9 bases between them. CDR3 nucleotide sequence: TGCAGTGCTAGAGACCCTATGGGCTCCTACAATGAGCAGTTCTTC. It encodes CSARDPMGSYNEQFF.

This clonotype was seen ten or more times. The chain is built from TRBV12-3 or TRBV12-4 and TRBJ2-7, with unresolved D. Trimming shortened V by 5 bases and J by 0 bases, and 8 bases separated the two germline ends. This CDR3 is built from 13 residues. CDR3 residues: CASSAAGSYEQYF. CDR3 nucleotides: TGTGCCAGCAGTGCCGCTGGCTCCTACGAGCAGTACTTC.

This clonotype showed up many times. The chain combines TRBV7-2 with TRBJ2-7; D is undetermined. The CDR3 extends over 16 amino acids. Trimming cost V 2 bases and J 0 bases, with 14 bases left between them. Germline-derived CDR1 and CDR2 are SGHTA and FQGNSA. CDR3 protein: CASSLRAITSSYEQYF. The CDR3 nucleotides read TGTGCCAGCAGCTTAAGAGCGATTACAAGCTCCTACGAGCAGTACTTC. The whole variable domain, remainder taken from reference TRBV7-2 and TRBJ2-7, is GAGVSQSPSNKVTEKGKDVELRCDPISGHTALYWYRQSLGQGLEFLIYFQGNSAPDKSGLPSDRFSAERTGGSVSTLTIQRTQQEDSAVYLCASSLRAITSSYEQYFGPGTRLTVT.

This clonotype has at least ten counts. The chain employs TRBV5-1 and TRBJ2-7, with D possibly being TRBD2 (5 bases). CDR3 length: 15 amino acids. The V and J ends lost 0 bases and 3 bases respectively, with 13 bases between them. Germline lookup yields CDR1 SGHRS and CDR2 YFSETQ. The CDR3 region has the DNA TGCGCCAGCAGCTTGGCTCAGAGGGAGCTCTACGAGCAGTACTTC. It codes for CASSLAQRELYEQYF.

Note on this clonotype: A much larger clone lies one base from this, so it may be a read error. CDR3 loop: CASSKVLVPDGTEAFF. For the CDR3, the DNA is TGTGCCAGCAGCAAAGTCTTAGTCCCGGACGGAACTGAAGCTTTCTTT. J is TRBJ1-1 and V is TRBV3-1; no definite D call. The CDR3 length is 16 residues. Trimming took 5 bases from V and 5 from J, leaving 21 bases between them. In germline, CDR1 is LGHDT, CDR2 YNNKEL (reference sequence).

This clonotype came up many times. The rearrangement links TRBV12-3 or TRBV12-4 to TRBJ2-6; tentative D call: TRBD1 (6 bases). The CDR3 has 17 amino acids. Trimming pared 2 bases from V and 0 bases from J, leaving 11 bases between. CDR3 protein: CASSLRTAYSGANVLTF. The CDR3 coding sequence is TGTGCCAGCAGTTTACGGACAGCCTACTCTGGGGCCAACGTCCTGACTTTC.

The rearrangement uses TRBV28 and TRBJ2-5; D remains unclear. This CDR3 comprises 13 residues. Germline CDR1 is MDHEN and CDR2 is SYDVKM. V lost 2 bases and J 1 base, leaving 5 bases between the germline ends. The CDR3 coding sequence is TGTGCCAGCAGTTTAGATCCCCAAGAGACCCAGTACTTC. It yields the protein CASSLDPQETQYF.

This clonotype was recorded many times. The chain employs TRBV6-5 and TRBJ2-1; D is unclear. The CDR3 covers 16 residues. With 1 base removed from V and 0 bases from J, the gap between germline ends came to 10 bases. Germline V gene sequence: CDR1 MNHEY, CDR2 SVGAGI. CDR3 in amino acids: CASSYFFGSSYNEQFF. The DNA for the CDR3 is TGTGCCAGCAGTTACTTCTTTGGCAGCTCCTACAATGAGCAGTTCTTC.

This clonotype was counted many times. The rearrangement joins TRBV2 to TRBJ1-4; D gene uncertain. The CDR3 sequence is 14 residues long. Germline V gene lookup returns CDR1 SNHLY and CDR2 FYNNEI. Trimming took off 4 bases at V and 10 bases at J, with 16 bases between the two ends. CDR3 coding DNA: TGTGCCAGCAGTGTGGAGGAGGGCTTGGGAAAACTGTTTTTT. This sequence encodes CASSVEEGLGKLFF.

This clonotype was recorded at least ten times. The rearrangement uses TRBV7-9 and TRBJ2-1; D is perhaps TRBD2 (6 bases). This CDR3 comprises 13 residues. Germline CDR1 is SEHNR and CDR2 is FQNEAQ (reference sequence). V was shortened by 5 bases and J by 8 bases, with 13 bases between the two germline ends. The CDR3: CASSRGERDEQFF. DNA of the CDR3: TGTGCCAGCAGCAGAGGGGAGCGGGATGAGCAGTTCTTC. The complete variable domain, with remaining parts taken from reference TRBV7-9 and TRBJ2-1, reads DTGVSQNPRHKITKRGQNVTFRCDPISEHNRLYWYRQTLGQGPEFLTYFQNEAQLEKSRLLSDRFSAERPKGSFSTLEIQRTEQGDSAMYLCASSRGERDEQFFGPGTRLTVL.

The V and J genes are TRBV20-1 and TRBJ2-1; possibly TRBD2 for D (6 bases). Trimming took off 7 bases at V and 8 bases at J, with 18 bases between the two ends. The CDR3 consists of 13 residues. The V gene's germline CDR1 is DFQATT and CDR2 SNEGSKA (reference sequence). CDR3 protein: CSVSSAPRHEQFF. The CDR3 bases are TGCAGTGTGTCTAGCGCCCCAAGGCATGAGCAGTTCTTC.

This clonotype was seen ten or more times. This chain uses TRBV5-1 with TRBJ1-1; possibly TRBD1 for D (5 bases). Trimming pared 3 bases from V and 1 base from J, leaving 10 bases between. This CDR3 spans 14 amino acids. Germline V CDR1 and CDR2: SGHRS, YFSETQ. CDR3 in amino acids: CASSSREGNTEAFF. Here the CDR3 DNA reads TGCGCCAGCAGCTCCAGGGAGGGGAACACTGAAGCTTTCTTT. The whole variable domain, remainder taken from reference TRBV5-1 and TRBJ1-1, is KAGVTQTPRYLIKTRGQQVTLSCSPISGHRSVSWYQQTPGQGLQFLFEYFSETQRNKGNFPGRFSGRQFSNSRSEMNVSTLELGDSALYLCASSSREGNTEAFFGQGTRLTVV.

This clonotype counts as medium-sized. The gene calls are TRBV15 and TRBJ1-2; D is possibly TRBD1 (5 bases). CDR1 is LNHNV, CDR2 YYDKDF, per germline (reference sequence). Trimming pared 0 bases from V and 4 bases from J, leaving 12 bases between. The CDR3 contains 15 residues. CDR3 sequence reads: CATSRDLGDLYGYTF. CDR3 sequence (DNA): TGTGCCACCAGCAGAGATCTAGGGGATCTCTATGGCTACACCTTC.

Of note for this clonotype: This sequence may be a read error, since a much larger clone differs from it by one base. The rearrangement joins TRBV5-1 to TRBJ2-3; TRBD1 or TRBD2 may be the D gene (5 bases each). Deletions cut 1 base from V and 2 bases from J, with 8 bases between. The germline V gene has CDR1 SGHRS and CDR2 YFSETQ. CDR3 length equals 14 residues. The CDR3 region is CASSLWGITDTQYF. The DNA for the CDR3 is TGCGCCAGCAGCTTGTGGGGGATCACAGATACGCAGTATTTT.

This clonotype came up many times. The chain carries TRBV5-1 and TRBJ2-7; 10 bases match TRBD2. CDR1 is SGHRS and CDR2 is YFSETQ in the germline V gene. The V segment lost 5 bases and the J segment 5 bases; nucleotides outside the gene matches: 10. The CDR3 length is 15 residues. This chain's CDR3 is CASSFLAGVPNEQYF. CDR3 in DNA: TGCGCCAGCAGTTTCCTAGCGGGAGTGCCCAACGAGCAGTACTTC. Full variable domain (missing parts from reference TRBV5-1 and TRBJ2-7): KAGVTQTPRYLIKTRGQQVTLSCSPISGHRSVSWYQQTPGQGLQFLFEYFSETQRNKGNFPGRFSGRQFSNSRSEMNVSTLELGDSALYLCASSFLAGVPNEQYFGPGTRLTVT.

V is TRBV14 and J is TRBJ1-1; D is undetermined. CDR1 and CDR2 (germline): SGHDN, FVKESK. V was shortened by 1 base and J by 1 base, with 7 bases between the two germline ends. This CDR3 has 14 residues. As DNA, the CDR3 is TGTGCCAGCAGCCAAGTGTACGGGAACACTGAAGCTTTCTTT. It is translated as CASSQVYGNTEAFF.

This clonotype was counted at least ten times. CDR3 sequence: CASSYGNNEQFF. The DNA of the CDR3 is TGTGCCAGCAGTTACGGAAACAATGAGCAGTTCTTC. V gene TRBV6-5 combines with J gene TRBJ2-1, with D unresolved. This CDR3 is built from 12 residues. Germline assignment: CDR1 MNHEY and CDR2 SVGAGI. Trimming pared 2 bases from V and 5 bases from J, leaving 4 bases between.

This clonotype has only a few counts. The chain joins TRBV3-1 to TRBJ2-1; 13 positions match TRBD2. Germline V CDR1 and CDR2: LGHDT, YNNKEL (reference sequence). CDR3 size: 13 residues. The trim removed 8 bases at V and 8 bases at J, leaving 3 bases unmatched. The CDR3 region has the DNA TGTGCCAGCCCGGGACTAGCGGGACATGAGCAGTTCTTC. Amino acid sequence: CASPGLAGHEQFF.

This clonotype was seen repeatedly, ten times or more. V gene TRBV20-1 combines with J gene TRBJ2-5, with D possibly matching TRBD1 (5 bases). Germline V CDR1 and CDR2: DFQATT, SNEGSKA (reference sequence). Trimming cost V 6 bases and J 5 bases, with 13 bases left between them. The CDR3 has 12 residues. Written as DNA, the CDR3 is TGCAGTGCGCGCCAGCCAGGGGAGACCCAGTACTTC. Translation gives CSARQPGETQYF.

In its sample, this clonotype was seen many times. The V call is TRBV27, the J call TRBJ2-3; no definite D call. Germline values: CDR1 MNHEY, CDR2 SMNVEV (reference sequence). CDR3 length: 15 amino acids. Trimming took 6 bases from V and 2 from J, leaving 15 bases between them. The CDR3 spells CASSFTPQPTDTQYF. The CDR3 nucleotides read TGTGCCAGCAGCTTTACCCCCCAACCCACAGATACGCAGTATTTT.

This clonotype was seen many times. V gene TRBV29-1 combines with J gene TRBJ1-1; the D gene is possibly TRBD1 (5 bases). Germline V gene data show CDR1 as SQVTM and CDR2 as ANQGSEA. The CDR3 sequence is 15 residues long. V lost 4 bases to trimming and J lost 0 bases, with 15 bases between them. CDR3 loop: CSVGGAGSMNTEAFF. In DNA, the CDR3 is TGCAGCGTTGGAGGGGCAGGCAGCATGAACACTGAAGCTTTCTTT.

This clonotype occurred many times. The chain has TRBV7-8 and TRBJ2-5; 13 nucleotides agree with TRBD2. V shed 5 bases, J shed 5 bases, and the junction held 8 bases outside the gene matches. The V gene's germline CDR1 is SGHVS and CDR2 FQNEAQ. The CDR3 is 16 amino acids. CDR3 coding DNA: TGTGCCAGCAGCCCAAGGACTAGCGGGAGAGGGGAGACCCAGTACTTC. Its translation: CASSPRTSGRGETQYF. The entire variable domain, with the rest obtained from reference TRBV7-8 and TRBJ2-5, is as follows: GAGVSQSPRYKVAKRGQDVALRCDPISGHVSLFWYQQALGQGPEFLTYFQNEAQLDKSGLPSDRFFAERPEGSVSTLKIQRTQQEDSAVYLCASSPRTSGRGETQYFGPGTRLLVL.

The chain links TRBV15 to TRBJ1-2; 9 bases agree with TRBD1. This CDR3 is built from 16 residues. With V trimmed by 0 bases and J by 7 bases, 9 bases remained unmatched. Germline V gene data show CDR1 as LNHNV and CDR2 as YYDKDF (reference sequence). In DNA, the CDR3 is TGTGCCACCAGCAGAGAAACAGGGGGCGTCTCATTTGGCTACACCTTC. Translation gives CATSRETGGVSFGYTF.